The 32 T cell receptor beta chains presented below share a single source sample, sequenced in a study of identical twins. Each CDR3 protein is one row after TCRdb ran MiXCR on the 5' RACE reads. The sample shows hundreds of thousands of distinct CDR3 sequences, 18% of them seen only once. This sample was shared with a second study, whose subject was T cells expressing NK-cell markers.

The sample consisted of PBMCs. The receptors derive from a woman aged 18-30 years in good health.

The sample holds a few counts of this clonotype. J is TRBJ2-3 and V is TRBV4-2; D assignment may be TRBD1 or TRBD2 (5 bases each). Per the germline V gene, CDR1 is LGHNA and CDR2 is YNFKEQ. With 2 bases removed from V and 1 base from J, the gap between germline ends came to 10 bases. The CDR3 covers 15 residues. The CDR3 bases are TGTGCCAGCAGCCAAAACGTGGGGGGCACAGATACGCAGTATTTT. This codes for CASSQNVGGTDTQYF.

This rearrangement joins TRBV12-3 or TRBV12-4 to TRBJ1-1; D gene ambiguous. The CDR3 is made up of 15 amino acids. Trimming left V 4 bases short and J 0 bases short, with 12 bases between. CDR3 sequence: CASSSGRRLNTEAFF. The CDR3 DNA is TGTGCCAGCAGTTCCGGGCGGAGACTGAACACTGAAGCTTTCTTT.

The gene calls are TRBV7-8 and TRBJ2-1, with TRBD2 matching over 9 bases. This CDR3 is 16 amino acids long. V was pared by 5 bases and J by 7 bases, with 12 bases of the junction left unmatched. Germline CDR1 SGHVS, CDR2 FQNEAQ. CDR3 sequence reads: CASSVGTSPQLNEQFF. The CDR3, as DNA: TGTGCCAGCAGCGTCGGGACTAGCCCACAACTTAATGAGCAGTTCTTC.

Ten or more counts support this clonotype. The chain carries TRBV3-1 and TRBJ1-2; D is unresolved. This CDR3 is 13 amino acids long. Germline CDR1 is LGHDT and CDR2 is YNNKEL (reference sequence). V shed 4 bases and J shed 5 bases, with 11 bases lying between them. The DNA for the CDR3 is TGTGCCAGCAGCCCAAGGGCGCAGTATGGCTACACCTTC. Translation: CASSPRAQYGYTF.

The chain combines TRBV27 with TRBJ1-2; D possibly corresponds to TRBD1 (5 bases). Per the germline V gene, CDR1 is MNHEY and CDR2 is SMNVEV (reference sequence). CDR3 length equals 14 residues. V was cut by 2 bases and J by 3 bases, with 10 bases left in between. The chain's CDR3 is CASSLKGRDYGYTF. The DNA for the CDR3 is TGTGCCAGCAGTTTAAAGGGGAGGGACTATGGCTACACCTTC.

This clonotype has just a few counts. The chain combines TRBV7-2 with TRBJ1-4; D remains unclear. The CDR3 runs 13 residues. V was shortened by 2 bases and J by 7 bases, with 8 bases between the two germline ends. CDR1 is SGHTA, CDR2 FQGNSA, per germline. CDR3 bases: TGTGCCAGCAGCTTAAATAGGGTTGAAAAACTGTTTTTT. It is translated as CASSLNRVEKLFF.

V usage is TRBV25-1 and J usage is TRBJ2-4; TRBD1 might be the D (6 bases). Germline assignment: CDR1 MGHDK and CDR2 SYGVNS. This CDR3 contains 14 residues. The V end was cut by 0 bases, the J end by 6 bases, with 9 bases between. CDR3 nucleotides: TGTGCCAGCAGTGAATATATAGGGGGAAACATTCAGTACTTC. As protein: CASSEYIGGNIQYF.

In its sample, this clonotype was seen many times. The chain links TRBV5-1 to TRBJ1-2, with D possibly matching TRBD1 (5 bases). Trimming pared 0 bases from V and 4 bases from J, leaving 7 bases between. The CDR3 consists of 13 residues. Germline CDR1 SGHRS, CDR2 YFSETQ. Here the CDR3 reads CASSLDRSYGYTF. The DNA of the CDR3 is TGCGCCAGCAGCTTGGACAGGTCCTATGGCTACACCTTC.

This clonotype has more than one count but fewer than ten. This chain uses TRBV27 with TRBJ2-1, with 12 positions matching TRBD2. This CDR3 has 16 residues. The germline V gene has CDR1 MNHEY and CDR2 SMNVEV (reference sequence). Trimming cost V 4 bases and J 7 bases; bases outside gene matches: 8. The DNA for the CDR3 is TGTGCCAGCAGTTCCCCCAGGCTAGCGGGAGGGAATGAGCAGTTCTTC. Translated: CASSSPRLAGGNEQFF.

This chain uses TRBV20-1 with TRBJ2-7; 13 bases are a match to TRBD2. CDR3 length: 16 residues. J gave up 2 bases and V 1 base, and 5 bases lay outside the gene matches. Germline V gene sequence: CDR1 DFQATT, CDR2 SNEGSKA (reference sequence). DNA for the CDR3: TGCAGTGCTAGAGGGACTAGCGGGAGTCAGGCCTACGAGCAGTACTTC. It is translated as CSARGTSGSQAYEQYF.

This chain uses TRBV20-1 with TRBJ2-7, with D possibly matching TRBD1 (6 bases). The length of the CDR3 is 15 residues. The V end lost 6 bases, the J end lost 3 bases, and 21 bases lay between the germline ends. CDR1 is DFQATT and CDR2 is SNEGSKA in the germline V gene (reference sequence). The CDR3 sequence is CSARQAADRYYEQYF. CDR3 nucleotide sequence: TGCAGTGCCAGACAGGCAGCCGACAGATACTACGAGCAGTACTTC.

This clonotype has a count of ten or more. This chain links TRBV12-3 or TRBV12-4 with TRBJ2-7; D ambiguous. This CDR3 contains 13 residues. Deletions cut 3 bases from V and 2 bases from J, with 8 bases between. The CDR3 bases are TGTGCCAGCAGTTTCGGGTCAGCCTACGAGCAGTACTTC. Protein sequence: CASSFGSAYEQYF.

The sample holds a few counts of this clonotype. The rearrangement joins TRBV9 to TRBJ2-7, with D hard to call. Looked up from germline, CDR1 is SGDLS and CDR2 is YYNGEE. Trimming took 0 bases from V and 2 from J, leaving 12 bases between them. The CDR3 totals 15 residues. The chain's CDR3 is CASSVAVSSTYEQYF. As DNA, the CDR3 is TGTGCCAGCAGCGTAGCCGTCAGCAGCACCTACGAGCAGTACTTC.

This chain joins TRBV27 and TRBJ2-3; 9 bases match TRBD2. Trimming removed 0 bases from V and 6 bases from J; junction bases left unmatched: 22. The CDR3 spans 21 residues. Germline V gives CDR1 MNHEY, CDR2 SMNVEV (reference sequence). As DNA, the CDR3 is TGTGCCAGCAGTTTATCGATTTCCAACCCTCTGGCGGGGGGGCATACCGATACGCAGTATTTT. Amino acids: CASSLSISNPLAGGHTDTQYF.

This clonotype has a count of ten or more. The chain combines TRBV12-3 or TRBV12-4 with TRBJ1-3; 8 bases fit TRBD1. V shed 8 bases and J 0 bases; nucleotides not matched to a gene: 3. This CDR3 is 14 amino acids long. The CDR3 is CASGTGGSGNTIYF. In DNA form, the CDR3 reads TGTGCCAGCGGAACAGGGGGCTCTGGAAACACCATATATTTT.

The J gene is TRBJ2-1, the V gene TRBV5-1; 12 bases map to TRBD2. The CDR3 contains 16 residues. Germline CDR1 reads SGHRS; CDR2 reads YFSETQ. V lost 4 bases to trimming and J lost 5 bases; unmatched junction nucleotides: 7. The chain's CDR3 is CASSSGLAGTNNEQFF. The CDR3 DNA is TGCGCCAGCAGCAGTGGACTAGCGGGGACCAACAATGAGCAGTTCTTC.

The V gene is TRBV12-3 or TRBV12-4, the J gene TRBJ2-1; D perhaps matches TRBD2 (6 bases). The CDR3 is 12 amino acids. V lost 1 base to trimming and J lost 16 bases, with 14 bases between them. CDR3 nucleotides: TGTGCCAGCAGTTTAGGGGACTCGCAATTTTTCTTC. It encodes CASSLGDSQFFF.

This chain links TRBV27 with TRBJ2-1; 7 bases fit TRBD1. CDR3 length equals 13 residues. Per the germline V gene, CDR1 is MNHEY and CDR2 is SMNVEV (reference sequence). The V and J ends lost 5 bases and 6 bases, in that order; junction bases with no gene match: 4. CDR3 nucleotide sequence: TGTGCCAGCAGTCACAGGGGTTTCAATGAGCAGTTCTTC. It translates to CASSHRGFNEQFF.

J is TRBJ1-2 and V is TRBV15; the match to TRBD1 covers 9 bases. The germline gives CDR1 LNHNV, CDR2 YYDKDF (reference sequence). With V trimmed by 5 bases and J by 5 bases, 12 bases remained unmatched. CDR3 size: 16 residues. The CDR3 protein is CATSEDRGFPRYGYTF. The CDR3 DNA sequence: TGTGCCACCAGCGAGGACAGGGGATTCCCTAGGTATGGCTACACCTTC.

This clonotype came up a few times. The CDR3 region has the DNA TGTGCCAGCAGCACCCCAACAGCGGAAGGTCCCTACGAGCAGTACTTC. Translation gives CASSTPTAEGPYEQYF. V usage is TRBV21-1 and J usage is TRBJ2-7; the table's D gene call, TRBD2, was not cross checked with the DNA. TRBV21-1 is a pseudogene segment. The CDR3 runs to 16 residues.

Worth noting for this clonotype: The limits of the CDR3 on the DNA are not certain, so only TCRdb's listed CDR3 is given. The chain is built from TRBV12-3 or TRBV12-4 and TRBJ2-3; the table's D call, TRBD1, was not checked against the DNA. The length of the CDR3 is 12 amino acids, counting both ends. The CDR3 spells CASSFARGTAYF.

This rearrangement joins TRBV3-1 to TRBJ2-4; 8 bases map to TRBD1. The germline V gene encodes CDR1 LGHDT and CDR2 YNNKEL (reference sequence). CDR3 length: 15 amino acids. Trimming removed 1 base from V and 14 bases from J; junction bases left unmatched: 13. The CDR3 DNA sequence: TGTGCCAGCAGCCAAGGGGCAGGGGGCCATGGGCAGAAGTACTTC. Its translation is CASSQGAGGHGQKYF.

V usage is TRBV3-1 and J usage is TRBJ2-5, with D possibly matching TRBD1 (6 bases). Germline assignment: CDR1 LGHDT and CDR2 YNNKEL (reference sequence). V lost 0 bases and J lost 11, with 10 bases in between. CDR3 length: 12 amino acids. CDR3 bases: TGTGCCAGCAGCCAAGATCGGACAGAGCAGTACTTC. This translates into CASSQDRTEQYF.

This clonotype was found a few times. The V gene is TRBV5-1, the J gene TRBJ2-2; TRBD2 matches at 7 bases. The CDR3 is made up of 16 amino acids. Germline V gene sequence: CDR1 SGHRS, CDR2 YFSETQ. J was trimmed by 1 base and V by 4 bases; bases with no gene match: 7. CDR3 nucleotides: TGCGCCAGCAGCGTCTCCGGGACTAAGAACACCGGGGAGCTGTTTTTT. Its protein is CASSVSGTKNTGELFF.

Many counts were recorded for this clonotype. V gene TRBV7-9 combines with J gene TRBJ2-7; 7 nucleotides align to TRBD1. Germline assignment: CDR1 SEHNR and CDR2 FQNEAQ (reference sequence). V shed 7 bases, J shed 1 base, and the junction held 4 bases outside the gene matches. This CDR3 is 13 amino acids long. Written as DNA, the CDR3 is TGTGCCAGCAACAGGGGCAGATCCTACGAGCAGTACTTC. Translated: CASNRGRSYEQYF.

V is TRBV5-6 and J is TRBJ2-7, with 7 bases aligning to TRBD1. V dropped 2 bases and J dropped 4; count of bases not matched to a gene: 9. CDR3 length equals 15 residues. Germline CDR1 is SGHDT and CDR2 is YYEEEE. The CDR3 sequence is CASSFWDSIVYEQYF. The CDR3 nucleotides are TGTGCCAGCAGCTTCTGGGACAGCATTGTATACGAGCAGTACTTC.

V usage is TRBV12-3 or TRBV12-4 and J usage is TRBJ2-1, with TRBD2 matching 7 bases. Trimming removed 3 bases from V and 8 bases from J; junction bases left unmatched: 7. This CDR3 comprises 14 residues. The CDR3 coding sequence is TGTGCCAGCAGTTTGAGCGGGACGAGGGATGAGCAGTTCTTC. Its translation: CASSLSGTRDEQFF.

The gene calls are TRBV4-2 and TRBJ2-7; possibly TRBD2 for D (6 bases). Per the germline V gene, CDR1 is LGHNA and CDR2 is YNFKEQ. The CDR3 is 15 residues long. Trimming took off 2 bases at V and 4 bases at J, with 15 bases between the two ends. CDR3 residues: CASSQTASREYEQYF. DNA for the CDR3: TGTGCCAGCAGCCAAACCGCCAGCCGGGAGTACGAGCAGTACTTC.

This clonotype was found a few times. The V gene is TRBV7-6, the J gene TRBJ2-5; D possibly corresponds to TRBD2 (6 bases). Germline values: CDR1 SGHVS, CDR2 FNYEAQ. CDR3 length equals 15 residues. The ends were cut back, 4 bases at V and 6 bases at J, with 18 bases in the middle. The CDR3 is CASSSSTRASQTQYF. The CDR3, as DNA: TGTGCCAGCAGCTCGTCGACTAGAGCCTCGCAGACCCAGTACTTC.

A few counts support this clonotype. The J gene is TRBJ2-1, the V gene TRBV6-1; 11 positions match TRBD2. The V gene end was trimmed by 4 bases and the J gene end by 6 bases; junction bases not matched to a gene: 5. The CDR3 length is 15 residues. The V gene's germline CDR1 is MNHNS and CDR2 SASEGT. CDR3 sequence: CASSALAGGINEQFF. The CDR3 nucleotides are TGTGCCAGCAGTGCCCTAGCGGGAGGCATCAATGAGCAGTTCTTC.

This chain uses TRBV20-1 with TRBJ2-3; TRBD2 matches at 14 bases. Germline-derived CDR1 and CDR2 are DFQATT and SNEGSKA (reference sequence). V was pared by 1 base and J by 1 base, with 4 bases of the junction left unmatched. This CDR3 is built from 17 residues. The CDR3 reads CSARVVGLAGGTDTQYF. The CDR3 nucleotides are TGCAGTGCTAGAGTAGTGGGACTAGCGGGAGGCACAGATACGCAGTATTTT.

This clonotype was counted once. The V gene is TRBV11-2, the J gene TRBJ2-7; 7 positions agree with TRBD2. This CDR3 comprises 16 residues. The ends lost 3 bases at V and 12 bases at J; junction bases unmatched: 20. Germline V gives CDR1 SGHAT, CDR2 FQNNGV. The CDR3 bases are TGTGCCAGCAGCTTCGGCGGGACTCTAGCGGACTACGGGCTGTACTTC. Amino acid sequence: CASSFGGTLADYGLYF.